What follows describes a single T cell receptor (beta chain). Its antigen is as yet unknown. A template switching step contributed a universal primer site, while unique molecular identifiers were present in the cDNA. TCRdb reprocessed the 5' RACE reads with MiXCR, giving one entry per CDR3 protein. The sample consists of about 570,000 distinct CDR3 sequences, 9.6% of them appearing once. These data originate in a study of identical twins. Findings of the study overall: Potential partial confounding of zero-insertion analyses by invariant MAIT and iNKT cells was noted.

CDR1 is MGHRA and CDR2 is YSYEKL in the germline V gene. CDR3 size: 12 residues. Trimming took 3 bases from V and 4 from J, leaving 4 bases between them. The sample was also reused in another study, on yellow fever vaccine responses in identical twins.

The chain is built from TRBV4-1 and TRBJ1-5; no definite D call. Input material: PBMCs. The receptor comes from a woman between 18 and 30 years old in good health. The CDR3 nucleotides read TGCGCCAGCAGCCACGAAAATCAGCCCCAGCATTTT. Translation: CASSHENQPQHF.